Each of the 7 T cell receptor beta chains below was sequenced from the same sample in a study of blood T cell repertoires in COVID-19. Sequencing used immunoSEQ multiplex PCR; TCRdb keeps in-frame clones, though not all of them. The data show hundreds of thousands of clones, with about 87% seen just once and over 0.2% held by the top ten. The sample consisted of peripheral blood. These receptors all come from a woman aged 18-29 years with acute or convalescent COVID-19.

The rearrangement links TRBV9 to TRBJ1-4; tentatively, D is TRBD1 (6 bases). V lost 3 bases, J lost 7 bases, and 13 bases lay in between. Germline CDR1 and CDR2: SGDLS and YYNGEE. CDR3 length: 14 residues. CDR3 sequence: CASSGQVASEKLFF. DNA for the CDR3: TGTGCCAGCAGCGGACAGGTGGCGAGTGAAAAACTGTTTTTT.

This chain uses TRBV7-9 with TRBJ1-2; 10 nucleotides align to TRBD1. Germline V gives CDR1 SEHNR, CDR2 FQNEAQ (reference sequence). V lost 2 bases and J lost 8; bases outside the gene matches: 8. The CDR3 has 15 residues. CDR3 loop: CASSLSGTGAQGYTF. CDR3 DNA: TGTGCCAGCAGCTTATCCGGGACAGGGGCTCAGGGCTACACCTTC.

V gene TRBV7-8 combines with J gene TRBJ2-5; weak D call: TRBD2 (6 bases). Germline CDR1 SGHVS, CDR2 FQNEAQ. The CDR3 length is 17 residues. V was cut by 5 bases and J by 4 bases, with 23 bases left in between. The CDR3 DNA follows: TGTGCCAGCAGCCTCCGGGACTCCCTGGTAGGGGCAGAGACCCAGTACTTC. It encodes CASSLRDSLVGAETQYF.

The chain links TRBV11-2 to TRBJ1-2; D is possibly TRBD1 (6 bases). Germline-derived CDR1 and CDR2 are SGHAT and FQNNGV. V shed 4 bases and J shed 4 bases, with 13 bases lying between them. This CDR3 region has 14 residues. For the CDR3, the DNA is TGTGCCAGCAGCTCAACAGGGACAAGCTATGGCTACACCTTC. The encoded protein is CASSSTGTSYGYTF.

This chain links TRBV5-6 with TRBJ2-1; tentatively, D is TRBD1 (5 bases). Trimming took 3 bases from V and 9 from J, leaving 10 bases between them. The V gene's germline CDR1 is SGHDT and CDR2 YYEEEE. The CDR3 loop spans 12 amino acids. The CDR3 here is CASSSGFGEQFF. The CDR3 region has the DNA TGTGCCAGCAGCTCAGGGTTTGGTGAGCAGTTCTTC.

The CDR3 reads CASSPGSEQYF. The CDR3 bases are TGTGCCAGCTCACCCGGGTCCGAGCAGTACTTC. The rearrangement uses TRBV18 and TRBJ2-7; unclear D gene. Germline V gives CDR1 KGHSH, CDR2 LQKENI. Between the trimmed V and J ends, which lost 3 bases and 6 bases, there was a span of 6 bases. The CDR3 is 11 amino acids. Based on the CDR3 plus reference TRBV18 and TRBJ2-7, the full variable domain is NAGVMQNPRHLVRRRGQEARLRCSPMKGHSHVYWYRQLPEEGLKFMVYLQKENIIDESGMPKERFSAEFPKEGPSILRIQQVVRGDSAAYFCASSPGSEQYFGPGTRLTVT.

The chain combines TRBV3-1 (or the pseudogene TRBV3-2) with TRBJ1-5; D is unclear. V was shortened by 4 bases and J by 4 bases, with 11 bases between the two germline ends. Germline assignment: CDR1 LGHDT and CDR2 YNNKEL (reference sequence). CDR3 length equals 14 residues. The CDR3 nucleotides are TGTGCCAGCAGCCTTGGTACACGAAATCAGCCCCAGCATTTT. Encoded protein: CASSLGTRNQPQHF.